This T cell receptor (beta chain) emerged from a study of blood T cell repertoires in COVID-19. Across the whole study: Acute-phase and convalescent COVID-19 samples originated in the United States, Italy and Spain.

Original handling: From reference gene primer amplification, estimates of nucleated cell counts were derived. Using immunoSEQ multiplex PCR, the repertoire was profiled, and TCRdb retains in-frame clones only, with some absent. The V and J calls and clone size are taken from that table; D and trimming were inferred from the DNA. The repertoire holds approximately 75,000 clones, less than 85% seen once, with around 2.6% in the top ten. The CDR3 sequence is 17 residues long. Trimming pared 4 bases from V and 2 bases from J, leaving 17 bases between. Germline loops: CDR1 SGHTA, CDR2 FQGNSA. This clone was observed a few times.

The specimen sequenced was peripheral blood. The TCR was taken from a human donor with acute or convalescent COVID-19. The donor label of this sample is uncertain. The rearrangement links TRBV7-2 to TRBJ2-2; tentative D call: TRBD1 (6 bases). The CDR3 DNA reads TGTGCCAGCAGCTCTAGGGGGTGGGGCCATAACACCGGGGAGCTGTTTTTT. It is translated as CASSSRGWGHNTGELFF. The variable domain in full, completed from reference TRBV7-2 and TRBJ2-2, reads GAGVSQSPSNKVTEKGKDVELRCDPISGHTALYWYRQSLGQGLEFLIYFQGNSAPDKSGLPSDRFSAERTGGSVSTLTIQRTQQEDSAVYLCASSSRGWGHNTGELFFGEGSRLTVL.